Below, one T cell receptor (beta chain) is given with its context. This clonotype has only a few counts. The target of this receptor is not known. No much larger clone exists at a distance of one base, and base qualities are not known. These data are taken from a study of T cells in Graves' hyperthyroidism and ophthalmopathy (dated by TCRdb to about 2019). For the study in its entirety: Peripheral blood was collected at initial diagnosis, before any treatment. To identify distinguishing TCR V-J signatures, a discovery cohort of about 95 patients was used, comprising 40 to 45 with Graves' ophthalmopathy and around 57 with stable Graves' hyperthyroidism. Whether ophthalmopathy could be predicted prospectively was tested in an independent validation cohort made up of roughly 19 hyperthyroidism patients plus 17 patients who later progressed to ophthalmopathy. The roughly 91 discovery patients were randomly split 7:3 into training and test sets. In about 6 Graves' hyperthyroidism patients, the study also compared T-cell repertoires from thyroid tissue with T-cell repertoires from blood. Once sampling was done, hyperthyroidism patients were given methimazole at a starting dose of 30 mg daily, whereas ophthalmopathy patients were given high-dose intravenous methylprednisolone. The paper reports TCR Vbeta CDR3 sequencing of approximately 140 peripheral blood samples: under 45 ophthalmopathy, fewer than 80 hyperthyroidism and approximately 17 progressor patients.

The TCR beta CDR3 regions were amplified from the RNA transcripts. The first round of RT-PCR for the TCR CDR3 was performed with the HTBI primer set and the Qiagen OneStep RT-PCR kit. Libraries were constructed in a second round of multiplex PCR, after which size selection and purification were carried out. Paired-end sequencing of the libraries was performed with 100 bp reads on an Illumina HiSeq2000. The authors' pipeline ran thus. SOAPnuke was used to process the raw data, with reads discarded if the reads contained adapters or uncalled bases, had a mean Phred below 15, or lacked an exact constant-primer or identifier match. High-quality paired reads were merged using COPE v1.2.5, and each unique nucleotide sequence was defined as a clonotype. MiTCR v1.1 was used to align clonotypes to the IMGT TRBV, TRBD and TRBJ reference segments. Analysis was restricted to V-J combinations with a frequency above 0.0001, which covered roughly 99% of repertoires. The TCS score was defined as the ratio of F50 (clonal expansion) to E x V (chaos), calculated using BLOSUM62-based TCRdist between CDR3 peptides within each V-J. Welch's t-statistics and random forest reduced 514 V-J features to 13, which were used in a naive Bayes classifier (R e1071). Thyroid-blood repertoire similarity was quantified with the Morisita-Horn index. TCRdb applied fastp at Q25 and MiXCR to the public reads, then kept only in-frame beta chains. Identical CDR3 proteins give one entry, which carries the most common genes and DNA. The V and J calls shown here were made by TCRdb, not taken from the authors' results. The sample includes under 130,000 distinct CDR3 sequences, with around 50% observed a single time. The ten largest account for roughly 24% of the sample.

From cysteine to phenylalanine, the CDR3 is 15 amino acids long. The sequence is cut down to CDR3 DNA, 45 bases in frame from base 1. CDR1 and CDR2 were assigned from the germline V gene as KGHSH and LQKENI. V is cut by 4 bases and J by 6 bases, and the space between the germline ends is 16 bases. What the research found in general, with its limitations: Most expanded thyroid clonotypes (frequency above 0.001) were also detected in blood, suggesting blood repertoires may reflect thyroid immune responses. In validation, progression to ophthalmopathy was predicted by the model with more than 65% sensitivity and around 75% specificity, a median of approximately 6.5 months before onset. In cross-validation, a model built on a 13 V-J signature told ophthalmopathy apart from stable hyperthyroidism with 85% to 90% sensitivity and about 81% specificity, and in testing the same model reached 80%/75%. No statistical method was used to fix the sample size in advance, and group allocation was not hidden from the investigators.

Stable Graves' hyperthyroidism was defined as no progression to ophthalmopathy during 18 months of follow-up. Hyperthyroidism patients were newly diagnosed, had a disease duration of under 2 months, and were aged 18 to 65 years. Exclusion was applied to patients with uncontrolled infections, other autoimmune diseases, pregnancy or lactation. Diagnoses relied on clinical symptoms, serum thyroxine and TRAb, thyroid ultrasound and orbital computed tomography. PBMCs were separated from under 11 ml of fresh peripheral blood using Ficoll-Paque density gradient centrifugation. Trizol reagent was used to extract total RNA, and RNA quality was then checked on an Agilent 2100 Bioanalyzer.

The chain is made from TRBV18 and TRBJ2-1, with an unclear D gene assignment. The sequence was obtained from a man in his forties with Graves' hyperthyroidism. Sequencing was performed on blood. The CDR3 corresponds to CASSHRNDLRNEQFF. The DNA sequence is as follows: TGTGCCAGCTCACATAGAAACGACCTACGCAATGAGCAGTTCTTC.